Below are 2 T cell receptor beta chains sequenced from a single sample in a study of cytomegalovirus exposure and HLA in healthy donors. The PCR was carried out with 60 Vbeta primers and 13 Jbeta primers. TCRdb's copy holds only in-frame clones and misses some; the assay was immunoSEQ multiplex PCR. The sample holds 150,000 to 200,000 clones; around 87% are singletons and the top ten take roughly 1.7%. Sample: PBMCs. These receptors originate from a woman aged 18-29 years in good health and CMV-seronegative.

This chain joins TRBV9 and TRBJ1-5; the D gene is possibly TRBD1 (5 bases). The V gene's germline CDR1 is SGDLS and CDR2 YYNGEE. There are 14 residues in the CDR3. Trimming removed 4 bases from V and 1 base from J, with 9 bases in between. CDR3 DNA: TGTGCCAGCAGCTCGGGGGGGAGCAATCAGCCCCAGCATTTT. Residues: CASSSGGSNQPQHF.

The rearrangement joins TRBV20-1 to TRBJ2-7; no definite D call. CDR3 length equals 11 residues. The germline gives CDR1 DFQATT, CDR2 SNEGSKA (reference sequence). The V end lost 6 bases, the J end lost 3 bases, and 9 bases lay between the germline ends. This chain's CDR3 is CSAPRNYEQYF. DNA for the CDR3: TGCAGTGCCCCGAGAAACTACGAGCAGTACTTC.